The 2 T cell receptor beta chains given below trace back to one sample, sequenced in a study of blood T cell repertoires in COVID-19. Produced via immunoSEQ multiplex PCR; TCRdb's table is partial and in-frame only. Here the sample spans about 490,000 clones, approximately 85% being singletons. The sample taken for sequencing was peripheral blood. The receptors originated from a human donor in a cohort sampled during active COVID-19.

This chain connects TRBV4-2 to TRBJ1-1; TRBD1 agrees at 8 bases. The CDR3 consists of 14 residues. The germline V gene encodes CDR1 LGHNA and CDR2 YNFKEQ. The ends lost 5 bases at V and 9 bases at J; junction bases unmatched: 11. CDR3 sequence: CASSASGGFEKAFF. CDR3 DNA: TGTGCCAGCAGCGCATCAGGGGGCTTTGAAAAAGCTTTCTTT.

This chain links TRBV5-3 with TRBJ2-3; 7 bases are shared with TRBD2. Being an ORF, TRBV5-3 has a function that is uncertain. Losses at the gene ends were 6 bases for V and 3 bases for J; bases not matched to a gene: 13. This CDR3 region has 16 residues. For the CDR3, the DNA is TGTGCCAGAACCTGCTGGCCTAGCGGAGATACAGATACGCAGTATTTT. It specifies CARTCWPSGDTDTQYF.